This is a list of T cell receptor beta chains from one sample in a study of T cells after yellow fever vaccination. TCRdb re-called the 5' RACE reads through MiXCR, storing one row per CDR3 protein. The repertoire holds some 600,000 distinct CDR3 sequences, 9% to 15% seen once, with about 15% in the top ten. The specimen comprised PBMCs, sampled on the day of the yellow fever booster vaccination. The receptors shown here come from a young man who received the YFV17D yellow fever vaccine. The CDR3 runs from the conserved cysteine through the conserved F or W. The D gene is left open where the match is weak. Clone size is stated in some rows and not others, as once, few, many or a class when expanded.

J gene	V gene	clone size	D gene	CDR3 DNA	CDR3 protein
TRBJ2-6	TRBV18	.	TRBD1	TGTGCCAGCTCCCCTAGGGGGCTCTTGGACACCTCTGGGGCCAACGTCCTGACTTTC	CASSPRGLLDTSGANVLTF
TRBJ2-5	TRBV30	few	.	TGTGCCTGGAGTGTTACCAGCCAGAACCAAGAGACCCAGTACTTC	CAWSVTSQNQETQYF
TRBJ2-4	TRBV19	.	.	TGTGCCAGTAGATCCCTGAGGCAAAACATTCAGTACTTC	CASRSLRQNIQYF
TRBJ2-7	TRBV29-1	.	TRBD1	TGCAGCGTGCGGACAGGGGATCACGAGCAGTACTTC	CSVRTGDHEQYF
TRBJ2-3	TRBV20-1	.	.	TGCAGTGTTATTCGAGCCACAGATACGCAGTATTTT	CSVIRATDTQYF
TRBJ2-1	TRBV20-1	.	TRBD2	TGCAGTGCTAGAACGGCTAGCGGATACAATGAGCAGTTCTTC	CSARTASGYNEQFF
TRBJ1-5	TRBV20-1	.	.	TGCAGTGCTACACTAGCGGCGAGCAATCAGCCCCAGCATTTT	CSATLAASNQPQHF
TRBJ1-5	TRBV21-1	.	.	TGTGCCAGCAGCCCAGCGGTGGATCAGCCCCAGCATTTT	CASSPAVDQPQHF
TRBJ2-4	TRBV20-1	few	.	TGCAGTGCCGCACAGGGAGCCAAAAACATTCAGTACTTC	CSAAQGAKNIQYF
TRBJ2-1	TRBV11-2	.	TRBD2	TGTGCCAGCAGCCCGCTAGCGGGAGGTGGGGATGAGCAGTTCTTC	CASSPLAGGGDEQFF
TRBJ2-1	TRBV20-1	.	.	TGCAGTGCCCCAAATAGAAGGACTACGAATGAGCAGTTCTTC	CSAPNRRTTNEQFF
TRBJ2-7	TRBV29-1	few	.	TGCAGCGTCACCGTCGGCGCCTACGAGCAGTACTTC	CSVTVGAYEQYF
TRBJ1-3	TRBV10-3	few	TRBD1	TGTGCCATCAAGCCGGACAGGAACTCTGGAAACACCATATATTTT	CAIKPDRNSGNTIYF
TRBJ1-5	TRBV6-1	few	.	TGTGCCAGCAGACCATTAGGAGGAGGGGCCGGGAATCAGCCCCAGCATTTT	CASRPLGGGAGNQPQHF
TRBJ2-7	TRBV6-2/TRBV6-3	few	TRBD2	TGTGCCAGCAGTTACCCGACTAGCGGGACCCACTCCTACGAGCAGTACTTC	CASSYPTSGTHSYEQYF
TRBJ2-5	TRBV7-2	.	TRBD1	TGTGCCAGCAGCAAAGACAGGGGCCCAATAGAGACCCAGTACTTC	CASSKDRGPIETQYF
TRBJ2-7	TRBV11-2	.	.	TGTGCCAGCAGGATAAACAGGGTCTTAGAGCAGTACTTC	CASRINRVLEQYF
TRBJ1-5	TRBV20-1	few	TRBD1	TGCAGTGCTAGGTTGACAGGGGAACAGCCCCAGCATTTT	CSARLTGEQPQHF
TRBJ2-7	TRBV20-1	few	.	TGCAGTGCTAACGCTCCTTGGGGGGAGCAGTACTTC	CSANAPWGEQYF
TRBJ2-1	TRBV20-1	.	.	TGCAGTGCGCGGAATCTCCTTCGGGACAATGAGCAGTTCTTC	CSARNLLRDNEQFF
TRBJ2-7	TRBV28	.	.	TGTGCCAGCAGTGTTAGCGGAGAGCAGTACTTC	CASSVSGEQYF
TRBJ1-5	TRBV12-3/TRBV12-4	few	TRBD1	TGTGCCAGCAGTCCCCCCGGGCAGGGGGCAAGTCAGCCCCAGCATTTT	CASSPPGQGASQPQHF
TRBJ2-7	TRBV15	few	TRBD2	TGTGCCACCAGCAACGGACTAGCGGCCTACGAGCAGTACTTC	CATSNGLAAYEQYF
TRBJ2-1	TRBV19	.	.	TGTGCCAGTAGTTCGGTCCCGCCCAATGTAGTCTACAATGAGCAGTTCTTC	CASSSVPPNVVYNEQFF
TRBJ1-1	TRBV7-2	.	.	TGTGCCAGCAGCTTAGAGCTGGGGGGCGCTTTCTTT	CASSLELGGAFF
TRBJ2-5	TRBV6-1	.	.	TGTGCCAGCAGTGAACGCCTGGGGGGAGGGGGCGGAGAGACCCAGTACTTC	CASSERLGGGGGETQYF
TRBJ2-3	TRBV30	few	TRBD2	TGTGCCTGGAGAAAGCGGGGAGTCACAGATACGCAGTATTTT	CAWRKRGVTDTQYF
TRBJ1-1	TRBV29-1	.	TRBD1	TGCAGCGGTGGGACAGCGAACACTGAAGCTTTCTTT	CSGGTANTEAFF
TRBJ2-5	TRBV20-1	few	TRBD2	TGCAGTGCTAGAGACGGGACTAGCGCGGTCGAGACCCAGTACTTC	CSARDGTSAVETQYF
TRBJ2-5	TRBV5-1	few	.	TGCGCCAGCAGCTTGGCCCCTTCAGGGATCCGCCAAGAGACCCAGTACTTC	CASSLAPSGIRQETQYF
TRBJ2-2	TRBV25-1	few	TRBD2	TGTGCCAGCAGTGTACCGGGGGGTAGCGAGAACACCGGGGAGCTGTTTTTT	CASSVPGGSENTGELFF
TRBJ2-1	TRBV5-1	many	TRBD2	TGCGCCAGCAGCCCCGGGACTAGGATGGCCAATGAGCAGTTCTTC	CASSPGTRMANEQFF
TRBJ2-3	TRBV12-3/TRBV12-4	.	TRBD2	TGTGCCAGCAGCCCGACTAGCGGGAGTTTAGATACGCAGTATTTT	CASSPTSGSLDTQYF
TRBJ1-2	TRBV20-1	.	.	TGCAGTGCTGCTCGGAACCCGACGGTCTATGGCTACACCTTC	CSAARNPTVYGYTF
TRBJ2-5	TRBV20-1	.	.	TGCAGTGCATGGGGGGAGACCCAGTACTTC	CSAWGETQYF
TRBJ2-1	TRBV12-3/TRBV12-4	many	.	TGTGCCAGCACCCTCGGAGGGGGCGGCTATGAGCAGTTCTTC	CASTLGGGGYEQFF
TRBJ1-1	TRBV11-2	few	.	TGTGCCAGCAGCAGTTTACGGCCGTTTTTGGCGAACACTGAAGCTTTCTTT	CASSSLRPFLANTEAFF
TRBJ1-4	TRBV20-1	.	TRBD1	TGCAGTGCCGAGGGGGCGACTAATGAAAAACTGTTTTTT	CSAEGATNEKLFF
TRBJ2-7	TRBV6-5	few	TRBD1	TGTGCCAGCAGTTATACGACAGGGGGGGCCTACGAGCAGTACTTC	CASSYTTGGAYEQYF
TRBJ2-2	TRBV6-1	many	.	TGTGCCAGCAACAGGGGGGGCTCCGGCGGGGAGCTGTTTTTT	CASNRGGSGGELFF